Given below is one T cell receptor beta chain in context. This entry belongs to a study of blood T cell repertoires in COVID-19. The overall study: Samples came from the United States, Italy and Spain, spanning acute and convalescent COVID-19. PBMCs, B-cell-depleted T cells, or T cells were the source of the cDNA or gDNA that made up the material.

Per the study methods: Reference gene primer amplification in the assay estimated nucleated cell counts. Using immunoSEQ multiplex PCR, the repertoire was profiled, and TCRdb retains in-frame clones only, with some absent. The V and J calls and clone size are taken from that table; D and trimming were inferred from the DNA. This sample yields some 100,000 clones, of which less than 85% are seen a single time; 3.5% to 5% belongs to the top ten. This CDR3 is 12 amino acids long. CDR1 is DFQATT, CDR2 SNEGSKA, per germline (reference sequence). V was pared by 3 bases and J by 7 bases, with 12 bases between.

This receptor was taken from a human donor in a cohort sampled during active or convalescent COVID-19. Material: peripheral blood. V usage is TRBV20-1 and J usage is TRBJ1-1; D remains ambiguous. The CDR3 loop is CSASGPGVEAFF. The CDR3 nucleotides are TGCAGTGCTAGTGGCCCCGGGGTTGAAGCTTTCTTT.